This TCR beta chain was captured in a study of blood T cell repertoires in COVID-19 (dated by TCRdb to about 2020). About the study as a whole: Collaborator samples came from the United States, Italy and Spain and covered acute and convalescent phases of COVID-19. The material from the prospective study consisted of cDNA or gDNA derived from T cells, B-cell-depleted T cells, or PBMCs. The dataset comprised deeply sampled blood TCRbeta repertoires from subjects exposed to, actively infected with, or recovered from COVID-19. The repertoires were made available in a free public database intended to serve as a resource for research on the immune response to SARS-CoV-2. The samples were drawn from the first 160 participants of the ongoing ImmuneRACE study and from 950 to 1,500 subjects provided by 6 global collaborators. A de-identified subject ID, COVID-19 status, age in years and sex were almost always included in the sample metadata. HLA class I and class II types, where available, came from metadata supplied by the sample provider rather than from assay-based typing.

This clone is a singleton in its sample. The specificity of this receptor is unknown. No per-base quality is available; no much larger clone lies one base away. TCRbeta CDR3 regions were amplified from genomic DNA using the immunoSEQ Assay, a bias-controlled multiplex PCR. From the authors' description of their analysis: Within the assay, amplification of reference gene primers was used to estimate how many nucleated cells each sample contained. Sequence reads were collapsed and filtered to measure the absolute abundance of every unique TCRbeta CDR3 rearrangement. For each sample, productive Simpson clonality was calculated as the square root of Simpson's diversity index over productive rearrangements. Drawn from immuneACCESS, this table holds only the in-frame rearrangements with V and J called that TCRdb kept. Clones are partly lost; checked studies trace under half to an unresolved V gene and leave the rest unexplained. V, J and clone size reflect that table, while D and trimming were determined from the DNA. The sample profile shows under 250,000 clones; less than 90% of them were found once. The ten largest clones capture around 2.6% of the sample.

Paper-wide results and their limitations: The quantity of clinical and demographic metadata differed by source and by participant and was supplied without curation.

Whole blood was collected in K2EDTA tubes by collaborating institutions according to the institutions' own protocols. Collaborator samples were shipped for TCRbeta analysis as frozen whole blood, isolated PBMCs, or DNA extracted from either sample type. Including the terminal cysteine and phenylalanine, the CDR3 comprises 15 residues. Only CDR3 DNA remains: 45 bases, in frame from the first base. Ends trimmed: V by 4 bases, J by 5 bases; bases unmatched to a gene: 6. The germline V gene provides CDR1 SGHRS and CDR2 YFSETQ. This TCR was recovered from a woman between 65 and 79 years old with active or convalescent COVID-19. The chain is assembled from TRBV5-1 and TRBJ1-4, and TRBD1 aligns with 9 junction nucleotides. The specimen sequenced was peripheral blood. The sequence in DNA is TGCGCCAGCAGCGACCCACAGGGGGCGAATGAAAAACTGTTTTTT. Its coded protein is CASSDPQGANEKLFF.